The TCR beta chain described here comes from a study of blood T cell repertoires in COVID-19. About the research overall: Samples taken during acute and convalescent COVID-19 were collected in the United States, Italy and Spain. Sources were T cells, B-cell-depleted T cells, or PBMCs; the material itself was cDNA or gDNA.

The V gene's germline CDR1 is MDHEN and CDR2 SYDVKM. V dropped 2 bases and J dropped 5; count of bases not matched to a gene: 6. The CDR3 covers 15 residues. Per the original methods: Amplifying reference gene primers gave estimates of nucleated cell counts. Only in-frame clones appear in the TCRdb table, and some are missing; sequencing was by immunoSEQ multiplex PCR. The V and J calls and the clone size are those of that table, but D and trimming were determined from the DNA. The sample has about 88,000 clones, approximately 70% seen once. The sequence came from a woman aged 60-70 years in a cohort sampled during active or convalescent COVID-19. The chain joins TRBV28 to TRBJ2-5, with 9 bases matching TRBD1. The sample taken for sequencing was peripheral blood. The CDR3 loop reads CASSLLGQGEETQYF. In nucleotides, the CDR3 is TGTGCCAGCAGTTTACTGGGACAGGGTGAGGAGACCCAGTACTTC.